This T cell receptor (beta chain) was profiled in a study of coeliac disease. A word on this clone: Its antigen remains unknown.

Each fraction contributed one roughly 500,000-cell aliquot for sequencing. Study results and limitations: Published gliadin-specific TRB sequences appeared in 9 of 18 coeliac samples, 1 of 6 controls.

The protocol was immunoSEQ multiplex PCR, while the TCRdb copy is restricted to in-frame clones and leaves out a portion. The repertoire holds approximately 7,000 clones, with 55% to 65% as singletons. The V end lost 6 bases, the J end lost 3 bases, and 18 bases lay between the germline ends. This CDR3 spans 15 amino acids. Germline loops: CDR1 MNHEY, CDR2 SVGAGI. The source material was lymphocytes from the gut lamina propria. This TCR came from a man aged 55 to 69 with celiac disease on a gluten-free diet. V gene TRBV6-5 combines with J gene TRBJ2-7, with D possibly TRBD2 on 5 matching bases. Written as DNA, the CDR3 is TGTGCCAGCAGCTCACGGGGATTCGCCCACTACGAGCAGTACTTC. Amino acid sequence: CASSSRGFAHYEQYF.